The source of this TCR beta chain is a study of blood T cell repertoires in COVID-19. Study overall: Sources were T cells, B-cell-depleted T cells, or PBMCs; the material itself was cDNA or gDNA.

The CDR3 sequence is 16 residues long. Germline V CDR1 and CDR2: MNHEY, SVGAGI. V dropped 0 bases and J dropped 2 bases, with 11 bases sitting between them. How the authors handled the data: Cell counts per sample came from amplifying reference gene primers. Clones were read by immunoSEQ multiplex PCR, and TCRdb kept only the in-frame ones, dropping some. V, J and clone size are those of that table, while D and trimming were read from the DNA. The sample yields approximately 290,000 clones, approximately 85% seen once. Two negative PCRs, clearance, or symptom resolution were required of recovered Cohort 3 donors.

The sequence was obtained from a woman in her twenties or thirties who had recovered from COVID-19. This chain connects TRBV6-5 to TRBJ1-3; D is unclear. Sequencing was done on a sample of PBMCs or T cells enriched from blood (not recorded which). The chain's CDR3 is CASSYSVGDPGNTIYF. CDR3 nucleotide sequence: TGTGCCAGCAGTTACTCGGTCGGGGATCCTGGAAACACCATATATTTT.